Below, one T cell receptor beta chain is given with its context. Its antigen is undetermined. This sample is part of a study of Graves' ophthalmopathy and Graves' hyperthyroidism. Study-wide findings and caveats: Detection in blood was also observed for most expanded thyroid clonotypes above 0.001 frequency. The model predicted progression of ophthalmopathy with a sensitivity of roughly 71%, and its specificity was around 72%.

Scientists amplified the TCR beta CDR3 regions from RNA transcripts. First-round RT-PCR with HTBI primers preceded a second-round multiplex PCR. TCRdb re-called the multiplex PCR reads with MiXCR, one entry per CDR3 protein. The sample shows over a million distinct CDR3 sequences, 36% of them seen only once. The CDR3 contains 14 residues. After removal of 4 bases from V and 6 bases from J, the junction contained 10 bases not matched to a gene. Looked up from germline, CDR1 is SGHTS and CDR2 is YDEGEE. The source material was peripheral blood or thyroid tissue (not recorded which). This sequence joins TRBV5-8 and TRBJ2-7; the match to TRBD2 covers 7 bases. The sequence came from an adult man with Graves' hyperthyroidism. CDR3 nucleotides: TGTGCCAGCAGCCCCGGGGGGACGGAAACCGAGCAGTACTTC. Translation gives CASSPGGTETEQYF.